The rows below give T cell receptor beta chains drawn from one sample of a study of cytomegalovirus exposure and HLA in healthy donors. Profiling relied on immunoSEQ multiplex PCR, and the TCRdb table lists in-frame clones only, not all of them. The sample shows over 100,000 clones, and 6.8% sits with its ten largest clones. The sequenced sample consisted of PBMCs. Source of these receptors: a man between 35 and 55 years old in good health and CMV-seropositive. CDR3s include the opening cysteine and the closing phenylalanine or tryptophan. Each record gives: CDR3 length, V gene, CDR3 protein.

17	TRBV5-1	CASSSGLSSDSSYEQYF
14	TRBV7-9	CASSWEGMNEKLFF
15	TRBV28	CASSPRTGLQETQYF
13	TRBV5-6	CASSQRGIDTQYF
13	TRBV19	CASTRERAGELFF
19	TRBV7-9	CASSGRMPKAAATPYEQYF
14	TRBV25-1	CASSWGQGNYGYTF
18	TRBV19	CASSISPGLAGVYNEQFF
12	TRBV6-1	CASSGRGYEQYF
16	TRBV5-5	CASSLPSGGSQETQYF
11	TRBV6-5	CASRSIFEQFF
15	TRBV19	CASIPGTGGFTEAFF
12	TRBV29-1	CSVLTGGEELFF
13	TRBV28	CASSPLPRQPQHF
15	TRBV7-6	CASSPPPAGGHEQYF
15	TRBV18	CASSDRDSTNEKLFF
11	TRBV30	CALGRGLGYTF
10	TRBV6-1	CATHHYEQYF
14	TRBV25-1	CASFDGHLANVLTF
13	TRBV28	CASSLTGPYEQYF
12	TRBV7-2	CASTDPGETQYF
13	TRBV2	CASPGGGRETQYF
15	TRBV7-2	CASSLSGGYNQPQHF